This T cell receptor beta chain was captured in a study of T cells in Graves' hyperthyroidism and ophthalmopathy. The PBMCs studied were ones that came from 8.5 to 10 ml fresh peripheral blood. CDR1 and CDR2 from the germline V gene are MDHEN and SYDVKM. There are 21 residues in the CDR3. Trimming removed 6 bases at V and 0 bases at J, with 27 bases between. TCR beta CDR3 region amplification was performed from RNA transcripts. When the TCR CDR3 underwent first-round RT-PCR, the HTBI primer set was used. TCRdb reprocessed the multiplex PCR reads with MiXCR, giving one entry per CDR3 protein. The sample records roughly 640,000 distinct CDR3 sequences, roughly 15% being singletons.

Material: blood. The chain recombines TRBV28 with TRBJ1-6; D is undetermined. This receptor was taken from a middle-aged woman with Graves' ophthalmopathy. CDR3 in DNA: TGTGCCAGCAGACTCGCCAAACCTTTTGGACGCCGTAGCTCCTATAATTCACCCCTCCACTTT. Its translation: CASRLAKPFGRRSSYNSPLHF.